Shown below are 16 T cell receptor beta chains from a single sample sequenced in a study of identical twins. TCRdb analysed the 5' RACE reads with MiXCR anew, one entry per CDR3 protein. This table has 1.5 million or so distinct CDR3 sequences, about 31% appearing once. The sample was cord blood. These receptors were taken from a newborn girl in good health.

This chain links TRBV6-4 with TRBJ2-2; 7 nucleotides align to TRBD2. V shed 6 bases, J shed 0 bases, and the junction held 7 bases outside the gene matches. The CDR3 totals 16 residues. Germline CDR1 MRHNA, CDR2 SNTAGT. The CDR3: CASSQLATANTGELFF. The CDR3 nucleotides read TGTGCCAGCAGCCAACTAGCGACCGCGAACACCGGGGAGCTGTTTTTT.

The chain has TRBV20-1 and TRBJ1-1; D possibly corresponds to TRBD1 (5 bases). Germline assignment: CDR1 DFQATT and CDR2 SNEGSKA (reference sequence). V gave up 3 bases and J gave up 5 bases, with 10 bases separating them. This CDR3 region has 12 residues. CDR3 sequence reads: CSASIRDTEAFF. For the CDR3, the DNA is TGCAGTGCTAGTATCAGGGATACTGAAGCTTTCTTT.

Here the CDR3 reads CASSPRQGAAEAFF. The CDR3 DNA reads as TGCGCCAGCAGCCCGAGGCAGGGGGCGGCTGAAGCTTTCTTT. This sequence joins TRBV5-1 and TRBJ1-1, with 8 bases aligning to TRBD1. Germline assignment: CDR1 SGHRS and CDR2 YFSETQ. This CDR3 spans 14 amino acids. Trimming cost V 4 bases and J 6 bases; bases outside gene matches: 8. The variable domain in full, with the rest retrieved from reference TRBV5-1 and TRBJ1-1, is KAGVTQTPRYLIKTRGQQVTLSCSPISGHRSVSWYQQTPGQGLQFLFEYFSETQRNKGNFPGRFSGRQFSNSRSEMNVSTLELGDSALYLCASSPRQGAAEAFFGQGTRLTVV.

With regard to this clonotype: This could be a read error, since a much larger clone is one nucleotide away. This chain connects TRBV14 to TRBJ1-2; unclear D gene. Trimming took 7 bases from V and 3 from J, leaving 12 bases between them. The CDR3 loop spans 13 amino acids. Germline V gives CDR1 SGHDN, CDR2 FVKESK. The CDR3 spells CASNHRTDYGYTF. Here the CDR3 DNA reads TGTGCCAGCAACCACCGGACGGACTATGGCTACACCTTC.

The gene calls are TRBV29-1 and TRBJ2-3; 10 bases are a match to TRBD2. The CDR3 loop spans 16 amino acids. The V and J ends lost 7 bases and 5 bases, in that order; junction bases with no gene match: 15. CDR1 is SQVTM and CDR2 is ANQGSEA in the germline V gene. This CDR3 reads CSGKAGGPGEGDTQYF. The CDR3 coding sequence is TGCAGCGGTAAAGCGGGAGGGCCGGGAGAAGGAGATACGCAGTATTTT.

CDR3 region: CSARESGTGNSPLHF. In nucleotides, the CDR3 is TGCAGTGCTAGAGAAAGCGGGACAGGAAATTCACCCCTCCACTTT. The gene calls are TRBV20-1 and TRBJ1-6; 8 bases fit TRBD1. Per the germline V gene, CDR1 is DFQATT and CDR2 is SNEGSKA (reference sequence). The CDR3 runs to 15 residues. V shed 0 bases, J shed 7 bases, and the junction held 5 bases outside the gene matches.

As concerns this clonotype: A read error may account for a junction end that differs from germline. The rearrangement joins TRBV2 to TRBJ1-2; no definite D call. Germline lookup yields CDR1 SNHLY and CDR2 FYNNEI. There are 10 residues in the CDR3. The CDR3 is CSSANYGYTF. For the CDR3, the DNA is TGCAGCTCAGCTAACTATGGCTACACCTTC.

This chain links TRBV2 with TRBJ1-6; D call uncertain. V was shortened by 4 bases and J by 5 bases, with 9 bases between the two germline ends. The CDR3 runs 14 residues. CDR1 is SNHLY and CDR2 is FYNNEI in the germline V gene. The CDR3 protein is CASSGAWNNSPLHF. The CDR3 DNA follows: TGTGCCAGCAGTGGGGCCTGGAATAATTCACCCCTCCACTTT.

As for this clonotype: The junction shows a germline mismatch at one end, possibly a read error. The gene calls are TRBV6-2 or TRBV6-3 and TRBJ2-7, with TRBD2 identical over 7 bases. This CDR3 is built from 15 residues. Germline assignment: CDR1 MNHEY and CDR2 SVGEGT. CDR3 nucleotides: TGTGCTAGCAGTTCTCGGGACTACCCCTCCTACGGGCAGTACTTC. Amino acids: CASSSRDYPSYGQYF.

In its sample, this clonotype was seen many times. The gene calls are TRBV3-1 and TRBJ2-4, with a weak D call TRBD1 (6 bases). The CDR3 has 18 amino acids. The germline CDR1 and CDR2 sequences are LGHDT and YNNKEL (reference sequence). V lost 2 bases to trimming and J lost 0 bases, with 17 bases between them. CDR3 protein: CASSQTLDRILAKNIQYF. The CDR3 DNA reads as TGTGCCAGCAGCCAAACCCTAGACAGGATCCTAGCCAAAAACATTCAGTACTTC.

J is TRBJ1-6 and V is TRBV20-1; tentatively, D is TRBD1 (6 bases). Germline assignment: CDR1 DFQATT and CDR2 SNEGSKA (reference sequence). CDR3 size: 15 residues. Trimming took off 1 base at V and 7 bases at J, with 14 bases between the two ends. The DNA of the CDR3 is TGCAGTGCTAGAGGGTTACAGGGCCAAAATTCACCCCTCCACTTT. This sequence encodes CSARGLQGQNSPLHF.

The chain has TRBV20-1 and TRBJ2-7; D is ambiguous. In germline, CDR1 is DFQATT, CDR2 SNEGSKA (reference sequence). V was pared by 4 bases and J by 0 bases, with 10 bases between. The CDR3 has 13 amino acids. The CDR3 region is CSATRVPSYEQYF. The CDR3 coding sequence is TGCAGTGCTACCCGGGTACCCTCCTACGAGCAGTACTTC.

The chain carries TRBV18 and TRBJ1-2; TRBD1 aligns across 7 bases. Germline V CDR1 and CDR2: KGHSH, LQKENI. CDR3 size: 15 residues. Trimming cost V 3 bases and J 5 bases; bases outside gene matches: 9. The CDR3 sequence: CASSPTGTEVYGYTF. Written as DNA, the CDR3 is TGTGCCAGCTCACCGACCGGGACAGAGGTATATGGCTACACCTTC.

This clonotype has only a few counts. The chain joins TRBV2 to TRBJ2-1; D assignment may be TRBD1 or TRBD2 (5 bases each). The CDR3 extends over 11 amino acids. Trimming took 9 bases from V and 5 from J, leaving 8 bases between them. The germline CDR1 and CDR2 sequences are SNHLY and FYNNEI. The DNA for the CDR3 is TGTGCCAGGGGGGAGAACAATGAGCAGTTCTTC. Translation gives CARGENNEQFF. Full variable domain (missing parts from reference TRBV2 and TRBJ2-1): EPEVTQTPSHQVTQMGQEVILRCVPISNHLYFYWYRQILGQKVEFLVSFYNNEISEKSEIFDDQFSVERPDGSNFTLKIRSTKLEDSAMYFCARGENNEQFFGPGTRLTVL.

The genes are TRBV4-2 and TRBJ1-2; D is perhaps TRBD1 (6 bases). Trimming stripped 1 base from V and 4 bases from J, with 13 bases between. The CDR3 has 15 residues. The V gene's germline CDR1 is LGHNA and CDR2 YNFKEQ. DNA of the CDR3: TGTGCCAGCAGCCAAGGTCCCGGGACATCCTATGGCTACACCTTC. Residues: CASSQGPGTSYGYTF.

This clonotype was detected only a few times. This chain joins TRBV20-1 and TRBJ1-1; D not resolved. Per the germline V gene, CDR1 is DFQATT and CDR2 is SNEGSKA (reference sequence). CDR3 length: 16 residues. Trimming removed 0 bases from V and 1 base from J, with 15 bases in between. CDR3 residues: CSARDKVFWGNTEAFF. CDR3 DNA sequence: TGCAGTGCTAGAGATAAGGTGTTCTGGGGGAACACTGAAGCTTTCTTT.